Presented here are 20 T cell receptor beta chains from one specimen sequenced in a study of T cell clonality in common variable immunodeficiency. This table comes from immunoSEQ multiplex PCR, and its TCRdb copy is limited to in-frame clones, with some not included. This sample includes about 31,000 clones with no singletons; its ten biggest clones take up 3.8%. The sample comprised peripheral blood mononuclear cells. These receptors originate from a person between 18 and 75 years old in good health.

In this sample, this clone turned up many times. The CDR3 goes on 3 residues after the read ends, and that part is filled in from the germline J gene. The J gene is TRBJ2-1, the V gene TRBV7-2; a weak D match, TRBD1 (6 bases). CDR1 and CDR2 from the germline V gene are SGHTA and FQGNSA. V lost 3 bases, J lost 2 bases, and 8 bases lay in between. The length of the CDR3 is 14 residues. CDR3 bases read: TGTGCCAGCAGCTTTCGGACAGCCTACAATGAG. This sequence encodes CASSFRTAYNE. The entire CDR3 protein is CASSFRTAYNEQFF.

This clone showed up many times. With the read ending 3 residues before the CDR3 end, the germline J gene is used to fill in that end. J is TRBJ1-2 and V is TRBV29-1; the D gene is possibly TRBD1 (5 bases). This CDR3 region has 14 residues. Germline-derived CDR1 and CDR2 are SQVTM and ANQGSEA. The V end lost 3 bases, the J end lost 6 bases, and 17 bases lay between the germline ends. CDR3 DNA (partial): TGCAGCGTTGAGGGGGGGAGGGGAGGTCATGGC. This translates into CSVEGGRGGHG. The entire CDR3 sequence reads CSVEGGRGGHGYTF.

This clone was picked up a small number of times. The CDR3 goes on 3 residues after the read ends, and that part is filled in from the germline J gene. This sample also contains other DNA sequences that code for the same CDR3. The chain uses TRBV2 and TRBJ1-3, with D hard to call. Germline CDR1 SNHLY, CDR2 FYNNEI. V lost 3 bases and J lost 8, with 8 bases in between. The CDR3 covers 12 residues. CDR3 bases read: TGTGCCAGCAGTGAGTCCGGGGACACC. Translated: CASSESGDT. The CDR3 reads in full as CASSESGDTIYF.

This clone appeared many times. With the read ending 3 residues before the CDR3 end, the germline J gene is used to fill in that end. The chain links TRBV6-2 or TRBV6-3 to TRBJ2-2; TRBD1 aligns across 10 bases. There are 15 residues in the CDR3. V shed 2 bases, J shed 4 bases, and the junction held 1 base outside the gene matches. Germline assignment: CDR1 MNHEY and CDR2 SVGEGT. The CDR3 spells CASSYRTGGTGELFF. The sequenced CDR3 bases are TGTGCCAGCAGTTACCGGACAGGGGGCACCGGGGAG.

This clone appeared a few times. The CDR3 end lies 3 residues beyond the end of the read and is filled in from the germline J gene. This rearrangement joins TRBV7-9 to TRBJ1-3; 9 positions match TRBD1. J gave up 4 bases and V 3 bases, and 4 bases lay outside the gene matches. CDR1 is SEHNR and CDR2 is FQNEAQ in the germline V gene (reference sequence). The CDR3 spans 15 residues. CDR3 DNA (partial): TGTGCCAGCAGCTTGGGACAGGGTGCCGGAAACACC. It yields the protein CASSLGQGAGNT. The whole CDR3 sequence is CASSLGQGAGNTIYF. Based on the CDR3 plus reference TRBV7-9 and TRBJ1-3, the full variable domain is DTGVSQNPRHKITKRGQNVTFRCDPISEHNRLYWYRQTLGQGPEFLTYFQNEAQLEKSRLLSDRFSAERPKGSFSTLEIQRTEQGDSAMYLCASSLGQGAGNTIYFGEGSWLTVV.

This clone was picked up many times. The read is 3 residues too short to cover the CDR3 end, so that end is filled in from the germline J gene. The chain employs TRBV10-3 and TRBJ1-2; 10 positions match TRBD1. CDR3 length: 12 residues. V trimming: 7 bases; J trimming: 6 bases; junction bases outside the gene matches: 2. The germline CDR1 and CDR2 sequences are ENHRY and SYGVKD. The CDR3 reads CAITGTGDGYTF. Partial CDR3 DNA: TGTGCCATCACGGGGACAGGGGATGGC.

In its sample, this clone was seen a few times. The read stops 3 residues short of the end of the CDR3; the missing end is completed from the germline J gene. J is TRBJ1-2 and V is TRBV19, with 9 bases aligning to TRBD1. CDR1 and CDR2 (germline): LNHDA, SQIVND (reference sequence). The CDR3 covers 16 residues. CDR3 in amino acids: CASTGQGSLSTDTYTF. The DNA read from the CDR3 is TGTGCCAGTACCGGACAGGGGTCCCTAAGCACAGATACC.

By share, this clone ranks as medium-sized. The missing CDR3 end, 3 residues past where the read stops, is filled in from the germline J gene. V is TRBV23-1 and J is TRBJ2-7, with D perhaps TRBD1 (5 bases). TRBV23-1 qualifies as an ORF whose function is uncertain. Trimming stripped 8 bases from V and 0 bases from J, with 14 bases between. The CDR3 covers 14 residues. CDR3 DNA, as far as it was read: TGCGCCAGCGGTAACCTCAGGGACTCCTACGAG. Residues: CASGNLRDSYE. The full CDR3 protein reads CASGNLRDSYEQYF.

This clone was found many times. The read ends 3 residues shy of where the CDR3 ends; the end is completed using the germline J gene. The chain carries TRBV7-9 and TRBJ1-2; possibly TRBD1 for D (6 bases). The CDR3 has 12 residues. Germline CDR1 reads SEHNR; CDR2 reads FQNEAQ (reference sequence). Trimming removed 5 bases from V and 6 bases from J, with 10 bases in between. Partial CDR3 DNA: TGTGCCAGCAGCCCACAGGGAGATGGC. Residues: CASSPQGDG. In full, the CDR3 reads CASSPQGDGYTF.

This clone appeared many times. Read data end 3 residues before the CDR3 end; the end is taken from the germline J gene. The chain has TRBV20-1 and TRBJ2-3; 15 positions match TRBD2. CDR1 DFQATT and CDR2 SNEGSKA come from the germline V gene (reference sequence). The CDR3 is 15 residues long. The J segment lost 6 bases and the V segment lost 1 base, leaving 2 bases of the junction unmatched. CDR3 protein: CSARAGLAGGDTQYF. The sequenced part of the CDR3 DNA is TGCAGTGCTAGAGCTGGACTAGCGGGAGGGGATACG.

This clone was counted a few times. A far bigger clonotype differs at one base, so this is likely a read error. The CDR3 extends 3 residues past the end of the read, so its final part is completed from the germline J gene. J is TRBJ2-7 and V is TRBV6-1; TRBD1 aligns across 7 bases. The CDR3 spans 18 residues. Germline loops: CDR1 MNHNS, CDR2 SASEGT. Partial CDR3 DNA: TGTGCCAACAGTGAATGGCTGGTGTTAATGGACAGGTCCTACGAG. Amino acid sequence: CANSEWLVLMDRSYE. The full CDR3 reads CANSEWLVLMDRSYEQYF.

In its sample, this clone was seen many times. A junction boundary mismatches the germline segment, possibly from a read error. The read ends 3 residues before the CDR3 terminus; that terminus is restored from the germline J gene. The chain is built from TRBV7-3 and TRBJ2-1; TRBD2 aligns across 11 bases. Germline CDR1 reads SGHTA; CDR2 reads FQGTGA. The CDR3 consists of 18 residues. The CDR3 reads CASSLTSSGGTTVDEQFF. The CDR3 bases that were read are TGTGCCAGCAGCCTAACCTCTAGCGGGGGGACTACCGTCGATGAG.

There are many counts of this clone. The read terminates 3 residues before the CDR3 end, so the remaining end is supplied by the germline J gene. This rearrangement joins TRBV6-2 or TRBV6-3 to TRBJ2-7, with TRBD1 matching over 9 bases. CDR1 and CDR2 (germline): MNHEY, SVGEGT. This CDR3 region has 11 residues. The trim removed 10 bases at V and 4 bases at J, leaving 2 bases unmatched. The CDR3 reads CATGQGYEQYF. CDR3 DNA (partial): TGTGCCACGGGACAGGGATACGAG.

This clone has ten or more counts. From the germline J gene comes the end of the CDR3, since the read stops 3 residues before it. The V call is TRBV20-1, the J call TRBJ2-7; the D is unclear. CDR3 length: 11 amino acids. The V end lost 3 bases, the J end lost 3 bases, and 6 bases lay between the germline ends. Germline CDR1 and CDR2: DFQATT and SNEGSKA (reference sequence). CDR3 residues: CSARADYEQYF. CDR3 bases read: TGCAGTGCTAGGGCCGACTACGAG.

This clone appeared many times. The CDR3 is cut off 3 residues early in the read; its end comes from the germline J gene. J is TRBJ1-2 and V is TRBV5-1; the match to TRBD1 covers 9 bases. With V trimmed by 0 bases and J by 2 bases, 5 bases remained unmatched. Per the germline V gene, CDR1 is SGHRS and CDR2 is YFSETQ. The CDR3 is made up of 16 amino acids. CDR3 DNA (partial): TGCGCCAGCAGCTTGGCCACCGGGACAGGGAACTATGGC. Its translation: CASSLATGTGNYG. The CDR3, in full, reads CASSLATGTGNYGYTF.

This clone has at least ten counts. Read sequence stops 3 residues before the CDR3 end, and the germline J gene provides the missing end. The J gene is TRBJ2-7, the V gene TRBV7-8; 7 bases map to TRBD2. CDR1 SGHVS and CDR2 FQNEAQ come from the germline V gene. This CDR3 has 15 amino acids. V lost 4 bases and J lost 6; bases outside the gene matches: 12. The CDR3 protein is CASSSRLAQGSEQYF. The CDR3 bases that were read are TGTGCCAGCAGCTCCAGACTAGCCCAGGGCTCCGAG.

This clone was observed many times. Sequence at one end of the junction differs from germline and may be a read error. The sequence runs out 3 residues before the end of the CDR3; the remainder is reconstructed from the germline J gene. The chain carries TRBV4-2 and TRBJ2-2; D is possibly TRBD2 (5 bases). Germline V lookup: CDR1 LGHNA, CDR2 YNFKEQ. The CDR3 has 13 amino acids. Incomplete CDR3 DNA: TGCGCCAGCAGCCAGTCCCAGGAGGCAAAG. It specifies CASSQSQEAK. The entire CDR3 protein is CASSQSQEAKLFF.

This clone was seen ten or more times. The CDR3 extends 3 residues past the end of the read, so its final part is completed from the germline J gene. The chain combines TRBV20-1 with TRBJ2-5; a weak D match, TRBD1 (5 bases). The germline V gene encodes CDR1 DFQATT and CDR2 SNEGSKA (reference sequence). V was shortened by 6 bases and J by 2 bases, with 16 bases between the two germline ends. CDR3 length: 14 amino acids. The part of the CDR3 DNA that was read is TGCAGTGCCCCGGCGGCAGGGTGGCAAGAGACC. Translated: CSAPAAGWQET. The whole CDR3 region reads CSAPAAGWQETQYF.

This clone was seen many times. The DNA ends 3 residues before the CDR3 does, and the rest of the CDR3 is filled in from the germline J gene. The rearrangement links TRBV4-2 to TRBJ1-4; TRBD1 agrees at 7 bases. This CDR3 region has 17 residues. With V trimmed by 5 bases and J by 0 bases, 9 bases remained unmatched. Germline lookup yields CDR1 LGHNA and CDR2 YNFKEQ. CDR3 DNA (partial): TGTGCCAGCAGCGAAGGGACAGCGCTTGCAACTAATGAAAAA. This gives the protein CASSEGTALATNEK. The whole CDR3 sequence is CASSEGTALATNEKLFF.

Ten or more counts support this clone. The read gets to within 3 residues of the CDR3 end, and the germline J gene fills in the rest. V and J are TRBV7-2 and TRBJ2-5; D not certain. CDR3 size: 15 residues. The V end was cut by 1 base, the J end by 0 bases, with 9 bases between. Germline V lookup: CDR1 SGHTA, CDR2 FQGNSA. The CDR3 spells CASSLGSLDQETQYF. The sequenced part of the CDR3 DNA is TGTGCCAGCAGCTTAGGGTCCCTAGACCAAGAGACC. The whole variable domain, filled in from reference TRBV7-2 and TRBJ2-5, reads GAGVSQSPSNKVTEKGKDVELRCDPISGHTALYWYRQSLGQGLEFLIYFQGNSAPDKSGLPSDRFSAERTGGSVSTLTIQRTQQEDSAVYLCASSLGSLDQETQYFGPGTRLLVL.